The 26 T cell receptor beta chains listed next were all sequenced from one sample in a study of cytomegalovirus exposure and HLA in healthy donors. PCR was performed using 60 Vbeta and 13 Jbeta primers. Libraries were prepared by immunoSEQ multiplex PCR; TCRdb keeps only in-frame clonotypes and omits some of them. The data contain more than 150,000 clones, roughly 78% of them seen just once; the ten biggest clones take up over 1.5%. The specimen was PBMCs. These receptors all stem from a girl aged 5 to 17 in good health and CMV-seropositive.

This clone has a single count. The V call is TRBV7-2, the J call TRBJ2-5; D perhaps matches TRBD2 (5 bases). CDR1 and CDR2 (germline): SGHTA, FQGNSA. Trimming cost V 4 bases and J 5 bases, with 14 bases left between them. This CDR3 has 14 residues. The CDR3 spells CASSSEGKRETQYF. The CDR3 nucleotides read TGTGCCAGCAGCTCCGAGGGAAAGCGGGAGACCCAGTACTTC.

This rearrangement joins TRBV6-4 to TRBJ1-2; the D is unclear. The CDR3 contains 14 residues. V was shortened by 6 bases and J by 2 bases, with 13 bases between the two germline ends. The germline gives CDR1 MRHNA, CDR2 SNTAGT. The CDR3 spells CASSPTPENYGYTF. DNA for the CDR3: TGTGCCAGCAGCCCGACACCTGAAAACTATGGCTACACCTTC.

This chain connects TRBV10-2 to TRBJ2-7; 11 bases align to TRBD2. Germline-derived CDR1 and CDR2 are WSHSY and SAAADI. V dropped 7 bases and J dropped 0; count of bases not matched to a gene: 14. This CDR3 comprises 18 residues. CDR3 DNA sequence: TGCGCCAGCATTGGGGCTAGCGGGGGGCGTAGTAGCTCCTACGAGCAGTACTTC. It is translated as CASIGASGGRSSSYEQYF.

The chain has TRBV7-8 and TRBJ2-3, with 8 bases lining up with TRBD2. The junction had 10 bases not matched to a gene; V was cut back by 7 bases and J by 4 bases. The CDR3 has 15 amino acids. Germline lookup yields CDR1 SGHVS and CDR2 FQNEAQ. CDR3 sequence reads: CASNLYRGGADTQYF. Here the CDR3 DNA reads TGTGCCAGCAACCTTTATCGGGGGGGCGCAGATACGCAGTATTTT.

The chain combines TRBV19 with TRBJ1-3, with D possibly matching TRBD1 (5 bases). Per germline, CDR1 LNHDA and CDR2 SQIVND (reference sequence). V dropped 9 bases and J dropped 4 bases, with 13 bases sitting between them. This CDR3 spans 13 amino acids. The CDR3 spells CASEQVSGNTIYF. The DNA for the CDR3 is TGTGCCAGCGAACAGGTCTCAGGAAACACCATATATTTT.

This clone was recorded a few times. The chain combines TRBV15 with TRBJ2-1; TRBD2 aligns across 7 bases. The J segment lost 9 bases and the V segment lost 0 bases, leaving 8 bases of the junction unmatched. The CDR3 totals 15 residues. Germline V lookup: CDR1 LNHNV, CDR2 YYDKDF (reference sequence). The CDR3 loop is CATSREIAGGGEQFF. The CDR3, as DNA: TGTGCCACCAGCAGAGAGATAGCTGGCGGGGGTGAGCAGTTCTTC.

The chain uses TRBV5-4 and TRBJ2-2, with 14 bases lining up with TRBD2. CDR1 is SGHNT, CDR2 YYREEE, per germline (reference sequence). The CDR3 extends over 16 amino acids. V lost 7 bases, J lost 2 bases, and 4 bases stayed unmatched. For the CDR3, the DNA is TGTGCCAGCTATGGACTAGCGGGGGGAAACACCGGGGAGCTGTTTTTT. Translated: CASYGLAGGNTGELFF.

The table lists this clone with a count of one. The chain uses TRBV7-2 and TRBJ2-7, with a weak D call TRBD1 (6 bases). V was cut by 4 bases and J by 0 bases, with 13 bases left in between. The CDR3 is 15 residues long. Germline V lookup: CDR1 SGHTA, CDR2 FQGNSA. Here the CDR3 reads CASSSRQVPSYEQYF. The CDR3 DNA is TGTGCCAGCAGCTCACGACAGGTGCCCTCCTACGAGCAGTACTTC.

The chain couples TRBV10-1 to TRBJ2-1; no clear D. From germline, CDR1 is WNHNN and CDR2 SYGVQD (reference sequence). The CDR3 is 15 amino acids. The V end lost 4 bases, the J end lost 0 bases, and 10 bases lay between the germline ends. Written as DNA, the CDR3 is TGCGCCAGCAGTGTATCTGCTAGCTCCTACAATGAGCAGTTCTTC. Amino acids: CASSVSASSYNEQFF.

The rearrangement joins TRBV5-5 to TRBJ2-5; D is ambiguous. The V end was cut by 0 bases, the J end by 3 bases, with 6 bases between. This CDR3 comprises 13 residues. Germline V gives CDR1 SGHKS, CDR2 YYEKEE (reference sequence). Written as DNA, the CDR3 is TGTGCCAGCAGCTTGGGGCTTAAAGAGACCCAGTACTTC. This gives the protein CASSLGLKETQYF.

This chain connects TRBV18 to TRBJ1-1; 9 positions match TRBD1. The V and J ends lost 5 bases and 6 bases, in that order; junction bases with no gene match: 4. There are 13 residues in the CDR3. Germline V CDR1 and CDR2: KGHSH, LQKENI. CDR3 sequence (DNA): TGTGCCAGCTCAGGACAGGGGAGGTCTGAAGCTTTCTTT. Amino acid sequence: CASSGQGRSEAFF.

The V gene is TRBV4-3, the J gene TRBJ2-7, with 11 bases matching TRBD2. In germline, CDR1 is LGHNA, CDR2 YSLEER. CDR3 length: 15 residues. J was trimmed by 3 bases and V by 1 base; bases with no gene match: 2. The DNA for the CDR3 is TGCGCCAGCAGCCAAGGTACTAGCGGGGGCTACGAGCAGTACTTC. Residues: CASSQGTSGGYEQYF.

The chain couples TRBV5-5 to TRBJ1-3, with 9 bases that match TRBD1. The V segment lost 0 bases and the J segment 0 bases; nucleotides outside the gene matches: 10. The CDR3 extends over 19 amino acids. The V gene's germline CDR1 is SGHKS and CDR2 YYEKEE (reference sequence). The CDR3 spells CASSLVPGTGLSSGNTIYF. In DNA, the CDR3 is TGTGCCAGCAGCTTGGTCCCCGGGACAGGGCTCTCCTCTGGAAACACCATATATTTT. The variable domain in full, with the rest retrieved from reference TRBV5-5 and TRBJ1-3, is DAGVTQSPTHLIKTRGQQVTLRCSPISGHKSVSWYQQVLGQGPQFIFQYYEKEERGRGNFPDRFSARQFPNYSSELNVNALLLGDSALYLCASSLVPGTGLSSGNTIYFGEGSWLTVV.

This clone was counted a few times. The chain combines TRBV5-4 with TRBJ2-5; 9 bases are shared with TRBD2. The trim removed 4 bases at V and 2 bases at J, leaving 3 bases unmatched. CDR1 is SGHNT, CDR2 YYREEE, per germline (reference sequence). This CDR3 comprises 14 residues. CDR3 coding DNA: TGTGCCAGCAGCCCGGGACTAGCACAAGAGACCCAGTACTTC. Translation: CASSPGLAQETQYF.

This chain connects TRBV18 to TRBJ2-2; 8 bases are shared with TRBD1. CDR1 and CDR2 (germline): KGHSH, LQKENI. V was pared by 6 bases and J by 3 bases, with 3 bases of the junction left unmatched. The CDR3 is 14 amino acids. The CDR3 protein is CASSPGQDTGELFF. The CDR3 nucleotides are TGTGCCAGCTCCCCGGGACAGGACACCGGGGAGCTGTTTTTT.

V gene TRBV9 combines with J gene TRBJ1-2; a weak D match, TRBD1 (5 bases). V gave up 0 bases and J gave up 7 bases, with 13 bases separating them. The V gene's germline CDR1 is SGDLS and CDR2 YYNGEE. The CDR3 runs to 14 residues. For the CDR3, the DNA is TGTGCCAGCAGCGTAGCAGGGTGGAAGGGTGGCTACACCTTC. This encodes CASSVAGWKGGYTF. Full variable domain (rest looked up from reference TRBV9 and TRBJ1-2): DSGVTQTPKHLITATGQRVTLRCSPRSGDLSVYWYQQSLDQGLQFLIQYYNGEERAKGNILERFSAQQFPDLHSELNLSSLELGDSALYFCASSVAGWKGGYTFGSGTRLTVV.

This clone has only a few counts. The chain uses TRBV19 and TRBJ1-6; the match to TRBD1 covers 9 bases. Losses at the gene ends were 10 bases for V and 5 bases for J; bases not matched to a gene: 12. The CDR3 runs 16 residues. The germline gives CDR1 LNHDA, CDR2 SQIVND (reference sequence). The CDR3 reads CATYPTGGADNSPLHF. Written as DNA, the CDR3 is TGTGCCACCTACCCAACAGGGGGCGCGGATAATTCACCCCTCCACTTT.

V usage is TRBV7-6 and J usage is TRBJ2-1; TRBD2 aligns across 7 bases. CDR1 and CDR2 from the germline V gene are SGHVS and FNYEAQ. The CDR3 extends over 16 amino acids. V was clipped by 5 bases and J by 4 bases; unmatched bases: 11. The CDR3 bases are TGTGCCAGCAGCCCCCTGGACGGGAGGAGGTACAATGAGCAGTTCTTC. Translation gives CASSPLDGRRYNEQFF.

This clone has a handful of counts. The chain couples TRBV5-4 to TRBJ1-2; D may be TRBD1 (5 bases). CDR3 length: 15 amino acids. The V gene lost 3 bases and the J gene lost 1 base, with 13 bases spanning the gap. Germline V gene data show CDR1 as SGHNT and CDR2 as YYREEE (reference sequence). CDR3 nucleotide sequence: TGTGCCAGCAGCTCCCCTATACAGGTTAACTATGGCTACACCTTC. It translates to CASSSPIQVNYGYTF.

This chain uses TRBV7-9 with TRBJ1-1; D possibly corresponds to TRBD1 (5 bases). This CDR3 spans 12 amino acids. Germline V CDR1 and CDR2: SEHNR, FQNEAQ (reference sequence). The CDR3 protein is CVGSAGEHEAFF. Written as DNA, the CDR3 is TGTGTGGGATCGGCGGGGGAACACGAAGCTTTCTTT.

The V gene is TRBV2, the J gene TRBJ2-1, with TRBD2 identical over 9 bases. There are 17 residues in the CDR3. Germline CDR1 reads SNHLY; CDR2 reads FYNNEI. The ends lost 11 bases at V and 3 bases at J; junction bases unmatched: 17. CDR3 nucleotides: TGTGCCCGCCGGGGGGTAGGGCGGGGGGGACGCTACAATGAGCAGTTCTTC. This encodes CARRGVGRGGRYNEQFF.

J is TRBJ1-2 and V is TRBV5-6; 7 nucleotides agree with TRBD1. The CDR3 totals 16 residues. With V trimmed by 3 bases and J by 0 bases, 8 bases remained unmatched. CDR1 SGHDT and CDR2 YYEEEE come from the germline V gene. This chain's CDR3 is CASSSTGLATNYGYTF. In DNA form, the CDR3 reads TGTGCCAGCAGCTCGACAGGGTTGGCGACTAACTATGGCTACACCTTC.

CDR3 protein: CASSMASGLNTGELFF. In DNA, the CDR3 is TGTGCCAGTAGTATGGCCAGCGGGCTGAACACCGGGGAGCTGTTTTTT. V is TRBV19 and J is TRBJ2-2; TRBD2 is a possible D gene (6 bases). V was trimmed by 3 bases and J by 1 base, leaving 12 bases between them. There are 16 residues in the CDR3. CDR1 is LNHDA and CDR2 is SQIVND in the germline V gene (reference sequence).

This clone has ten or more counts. CDR3 residues: CASSETSGGPDTQYF. Written as DNA, the CDR3 is TGTGCCAGCAGTGAAACTAGCGGGGGCCCAGATACGCAGTATTTT. This sequence joins TRBV6-1 and TRBJ2-3; the match to TRBD2 covers 11 bases. CDR1 and CDR2 (germline): MNHNS, SASEGT. V was pared by 2 bases and J by 4 bases, with 2 bases of the junction left unmatched. CDR3 length: 15 residues.

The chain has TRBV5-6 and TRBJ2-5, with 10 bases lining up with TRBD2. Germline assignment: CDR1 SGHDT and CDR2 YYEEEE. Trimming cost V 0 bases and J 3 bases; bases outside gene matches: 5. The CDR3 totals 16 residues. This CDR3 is CASSLGSSGGEETQYF. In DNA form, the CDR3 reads TGTGCCAGCAGCTTGGGATCTAGCGGGGGCGAAGAGACCCAGTACTTC.

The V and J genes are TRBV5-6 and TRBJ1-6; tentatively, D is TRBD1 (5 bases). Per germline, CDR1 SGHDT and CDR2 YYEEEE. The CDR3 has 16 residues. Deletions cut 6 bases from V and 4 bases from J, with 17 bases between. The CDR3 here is CASKKNRGLYNSPLHF. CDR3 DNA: TGTGCCAGCAAGAAAAACCGGGGGTTATATAATTCACCCCTCCACTTT. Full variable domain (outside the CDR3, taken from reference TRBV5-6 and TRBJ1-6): DAGVTQSPTHLIKTRGQQVTLRCSPKSGHDTVSWYQQALGQGPQFIFQYYEEEERQRGNFPDRFSGHQFPNYSSELNVNALLLGDSALYLCASKKNRGLYNSPLHFGNGTRLTVT.